These T cell receptor beta chains were read from a single sample in a study of control samples from healthy donors and cancer patients. Profiled with immunoSEQ multiplex PCR; TCRdb holds only in-frame clones, not every one. The sample lists around 68,000 clones, more than 80% occurring once. Material for sequencing was blood. The receptor source for this set is a man in his 60s in good health. Each CDR3 is given with its conserved first and last residue. The order of the fields is CDR3 length, D gene, V gene, clone size, J gene, CDR3 protein, CDR3 DNA. A D gene is named only where the DNA matches it firmly. Rows give clone size only sometimes, using once, few, many, or a class for an expanded clone.

>15|TRBD2|TRBV9|-|TRBJ2-3
CASSVAGGPRDTQYF
TGTGCCAGCAGCGTAGCGGGAGGGCCGAGAGATACGCAGTATTTT
>15|-|TRBV5-6|-|TRBJ1-6
CASSPQGLQFSPLHF
TGTGCCAGCAGCCCTCAGGGTCTCCAATTTTCACCCCTCCACTTT
>15|-|TRBV4-1|-|TRBJ2-7
CASSQVPGHFYEQYF
TGCGCCAGCAGCCAAGTCCCGGGACATTTCTACGAGCAGTACTTC
>11|-|TRBV20-1|-|TRBJ2-3
CSAKVTHTQYF
TGCAGTGCGAAGGTGACACATACGCAGTATTTT
>15|TRBD1|TRBV6-5|once|TRBJ1-6
CASSSQGSYNSPLHF
TGTGCCAGCAGCTCACAGGGGTCCTATAATTCACCCCTCCACTTT
>14|TRBD2|TRBV6-5|once|TRBJ2-1
CASSLGLAVDEQFF
TGTGCCAGCAGTTTGGGACTAGCCGTTGATGAGCAGTTCTTC
>13|-|TRBV6-2/TRBV6-3|-|TRBJ1-6
CASSRRYNSPLHF
TGTGCCAGCAGTCGGAGATATAATTCACCCCTCCACTTT
>12|-|TRBV7-9|-|TRBJ1-2
CASSFTGHGYTF
TGTGCCAGCAGCTTTACAGGTCATGGCTACACCTTC
>19|TRBD2|TRBV4-2|-|TRBJ2-2
CASSQVTQLAGGPTGELFF
TGTGCCAGCAGCCAGGTAACCCAACTAGCGGGAGGGCCCACCGGGGAGCTGTTTTTT
>13|-|TRBV7-2|-|TRBJ2-7
CASSLDHSYEQYF
TGTGCCAGCAGCTTGGACCACTCCTACGAGCAGTACTTC
>16|-|TRBV7-2|-|TRBJ1-3
CASSPSRGHSGNTIYF
TGTGCCAGCAGCCCGTCGAGGGGTCACTCTGGAAACACCATATATTTT
>13|-|TRBV7-2|-|TRBJ1-1
CASSSWLNTEAFF
TGTGCCAGCAGCTCTTGGCTGAACACTGAAGCTTTCTTT
>16|TRBD2|TRBV24-1|once|TRBJ2-5
CATSEAGSGGRETQYF
TGTGCCACCAGCGAAGCGGGGTCCGGGGGGAGAGAGACCCAGTACTTC
>16|TRBD1|TRBV18|-|TRBJ2-1
CASSPLGQGTNNEQFF
TGTGCCAGCTCACCCCTCGGACAGGGGACCAACAATGAGCAGTTCTTC
>16|TRBD1|TRBV13|-|TRBJ1-3
CASSHIAGAGGNTIYF
TGTGCCAGCAGCCACATTGCGGGGGCAGGGGGGAACACCATATATTTT
>15|-|TRBV9|-|TRBJ2-7
CASSPGSISSYEQYF
TGTGCCAGCAGCCCCGGGTCAATTAGCTCCTACGAGCAGTACTTC
>15|-|TRBV2|-|TRBJ1-3
CASSYTGALVNTIYF
TGTGCCAGCAGTTATACAGGAGCACTGGTAAACACCATATATTTT
>16|TRBD2|TRBV7-2|once|TRBJ2-3
CASSLNAGGSTDTQYF
TGTGCCAGCAGCTTGAACGCGGGAGGATCCACAGATACGCAGTATTTT
>14|TRBD1|TRBV28|-|TRBJ2-4
CASSGTGKGNIQYF
TGTGCCAGCAGTGGGACAGGGAAGGGAAACATTCAGTACTTC
>15|-|TRBV11-2|-|TRBJ2-1
CASSLGSGPYNEQFF
TGTGCCAGCAGCTTAGGGAGCGGGCCTTACAATGAGCAGTTCTTC
>15|-|TRBV15|-|TRBJ1-3
CATSTYVDSGNTIYF
TGTGCCACCAGCACCTATGTAGACTCTGGAAACACCATATATTTT
>18|TRBD2|TRBV4-2|-|TRBJ2-3
CASSYRPTSGASTDTQYF
TGTGCCAGCAGCTACCGCCCTACTAGCGGGGCTAGCACAGATACGCAGTATTTT
>18|TRBD2|TRBV7-8|-|TRBJ2-1
CASLETLAGGVPYNEQFF
TGTGCCAGCCTCGAGACCCTAGCGGGAGGAGTACCCTACAATGAGCAGTTCTTC
>15|TRBD2|TRBV15|-|TRBJ2-5
CATSPSGTTQETQYF
TGTGCCACCAGCCCGAGCGGGACCACCCAAGAGACCCAGTACTTC
>11|-|TRBV13|-|TRBJ2-7
CASSLYYEQYF
TGTGCCAGCAGCTTATACTACGAGCAGTACTTC
>16|-|TRBV7-2|-|TRBJ1-6
CASGVGPSVNNSPLHF
TGTGCCAGCGGAGTTGGACCCTCTGTGAATAATTCACCCCTCCACTTT
>14|-|TRBV11-1|-|TRBJ1-1
CASSPRTENTEAFF
TGTGCCAGCAGCCCGAGGACAGAAAACACTGAAGCTTTCTTT
>15|-|TRBV5-1|-|TRBJ2-5
CASSLVGAAQETQYF
TGCGCCAGCAGCTTGGTCGGGGCGGCCCAAGAGACCCAGTACTTC
>15|TRBD1|TRBV6-5|-|TRBJ2-3
CASSTGTGRTDTQYF
TGTGCCAGCAGCACCGGGACAGGGAGGACAGATACGCAGTATTTT
>13|-|TRBV5-6|-|TRBJ2-3
CASSLKGTDTQYF
TGTGCCAGCAGCTTGAAGGGAACAGATACGCAGTATTTT
>14|-|TRBV29-1|once|TRBJ1-1
CSGSRAFGNTEAFF
TGCAGCGGATCGCGGGCGTTTGGGAACACTGAAGCTTTCTTT
>13|-|TRBV29-1|once|TRBJ1-5
CSVSRGSNQPQHF
TGCAGCGTTAGCAGGGGTAGCAATCAGCCCCAGCATTTT
>13|TRBD2|TRBV10-3|-|TRBJ2-1
CAISGTSNNEQFF
TGTGCCATCAGTGGGACTAGCAACAATGAGCAGTTCTTC
>12|-|TRBV7-2|-|TRBJ2-5
CASSLDYGTQYF
TGTGCCAGCAGCTTGGACTACGGGACCCAGTACTTC
>14|-|TRBV5-1|-|TRBJ2-2
CASSFGHSTGELFF
TGCGCCAGCAGCTTCGGACACTCCACCGGGGAGCTGTTTTTT
>15|TRBD1|TRBV10-3|once|TRBJ1-3
CAITSGQGGGNTIYF
TGTGCCATCACCAGTGGACAGGGCGGAGGAAACACCATATATTTT
>16|TRBD2|TRBV6-1|-|TRBJ2-7
CASSERASGSRYEQYF
TGTGCCAGCAGTGAAAGGGCTAGCGGGAGTCGGTACGAGCAGTACTTC
>15|TRBD1|TRBV7-2|once|TRBJ2-5
CASSFAGTGFETQYF
TGTGCCAGCAGCTTCGCCGGGACAGGGTTTGAGACCCAGTACTTC
>15|TRBD1|TRBV20-1|few|TRBJ1-4
CSASAGGGTNEKLFF
TGCAGTGCTAGTGCAGGGGGTGGAACTAATGAAAAACTGTTTTTT
>15|-|TRBV5-1|-|TRBJ2-7
CASSLVAQSSYEQYF
TGCGCCAGCAGCTTGGTGGCCCAGAGCTCCTACGAGCAGTACTTC
>14|-|TRBV6-2/TRBV6-3|-|TRBJ1-1
CASSYPGGMREAFF
TGTGCCAGCAGTTACCCCGGTGGGATGCGTGAAGCTTTCTTT
>15|TRBD1|TRBV6-5|-|TRBJ1-2
CASSYSSTGKYGYTF
TGTGCCAGCAGTTACTCATCGACAGGGAAATATGGCTACACCTTC
>15|TRBD1|TRBV9|-|TRBJ2-3
CASSALTGYTDTQYF
TGTGCCAGCAGCGCCCTGACAGGGTATACAGATACGCAGTATTTT
>19|TRBD1|TRBV4-1|-|TRBJ1-2
CASSTQPWTGSVGNYGYTF
TGCGCCAGCAGCACGCAACCCTGGACAGGGTCGGTGGGTAACTATGGCTACACCTTC
>16|TRBD2|TRBV28|once|TRBJ2-7
CASSSHTSGRGDEQYF
TGTGCCAGCAGTTCCCATACTAGCGGGAGAGGCGACGAGCAGTACTTC
>16|-|TRBV3-1/TRBV3-2|-|TRBJ2-3
CASSQNPTVGTDTQYF
TGTGCCAGCAGCCAAAATCCCACGGTGGGCACAGATACGCAGTATTTT
>16|-|TRBV4-3|-|TRBJ1-1
CASSPRLGHSNTEAFF
TGCGCCAGCAGCCCGAGGTTGGGACACTCAAACACTGAAGCTTTCTTT
>15|-|TRBV15|-|TRBJ2-3
CATSRTGLNADTQYF
TGTGCCACCAGCAGAACGGGACTCAATGCAGATACGCAGTATTTT
>16|-|TRBV18|-|TRBJ2-1
CASSPPGGSSYNEQFF
TGTGCCAGCTCACCACCCGGGGGCAGCTCCTACAATGAGCAGTTCTTC
>16|-|TRBV19|few|TRBJ1-1
CASGAKGGLMNTEAFF
TGTGCCAGCGGGGCTAAGGGGGGCCTCATGAACACTGAAGCTTTCTTT
>14|-|TRBV28|-|TRBJ1-2
CASSFNRAGDGYTF
TGTGCCAGCAGTTTTAATAGGGCAGGTGATGGCTACACCTTC
>15|TRBD1|TRBV7-2|-|TRBJ1-1
CASSLAGGTRTEAFF
TGTGCCAGCAGCTTAGCAGGGGGCACCCGCACTGAAGCTTTCTTT
>16|TRBD1|TRBV5-1|-|TRBJ2-7
CASSLTRGQGGYEQYF
TGCGCCAGCAGCTTGACCCGGGGACAGGGGGGTTACGAGCAGTACTTC
>17|-|TRBV19|-|TRBJ1-5
CASSIGRKDSSNQPQHF
TGTGCCAGTAGTATAGGAAGAAAAGACAGTAGCAATCAGCCCCAGCATTTT
>21|TRBD2|TRBV27|-|TRBJ2-3
CASSSPLRTSGRARGTDTQYF
TGTGCCAGCAGTTCCCCGCTGCGGACTAGCGGGAGGGCCCGCGGCACAGATACGCAGTATTTT
>14|-|TRBV15|-|TRBJ2-2
CATSRDRVTGELFF
TGTGCCACCAGCAGAGATCGCGTGACCGGGGAGCTGTTTTTT
>15|TRBD2|TRBV7-2|-|TRBJ2-2
CASSLQRGGTGELFF
TGTGCCAGCAGCTTACAGAGGGGAGGGACCGGGGAGCTGTTTTTT
>16|-|TRBV19|once|TRBJ2-1
CASSIGVLVGVNEQFF
TGTGCCAGTAGTATCGGGGTATTAGTAGGGGTCAATGAGCAGTTCTTC
>16|-|TRBV7-2|-|TRBJ2-1
CASSPRWTGPNNEQFF
TGTGCCAGCAGCCCAAGGTGGACGGGACCTAACAATGAGCAGTTCTTC
>14|-|TRBV15|once|TRBJ2-7
CATSRDRGPYEQYF
TGTGCCACCAGCAGAGATCGGGGGCCCTACGAGCAGTACTTC